This TCR beta chain was sequenced during a study of control samples from healthy donors and cancer patients. Profiled with immunoSEQ multiplex PCR; TCRdb holds only in-frame clones, not every one. The sample includes about 160,000 clones, around 94% of them seen just once. This CDR3 spans 16 amino acids. CDR1 is LNHDA and CDR2 is SQIVND in the germline V gene (reference sequence). V shed 3 bases and J shed 5 bases, with 17 bases lying between them. In this sample, this clone turned up a few times. The chain employs TRBV19 and TRBJ2-1; perhaps D is TRBD1 or TRBD2 (5 bases each). The clonotype comes from a man in his sixties with colorectal cancer. The material sequenced was PBMCs. CDR3: CASSIWFGTAHNEQFF. The CDR3 coding sequence is TGTGCCAGTAGTATCTGGTTCGGGACGGCTCACAATGAGCAGTTCTTC.